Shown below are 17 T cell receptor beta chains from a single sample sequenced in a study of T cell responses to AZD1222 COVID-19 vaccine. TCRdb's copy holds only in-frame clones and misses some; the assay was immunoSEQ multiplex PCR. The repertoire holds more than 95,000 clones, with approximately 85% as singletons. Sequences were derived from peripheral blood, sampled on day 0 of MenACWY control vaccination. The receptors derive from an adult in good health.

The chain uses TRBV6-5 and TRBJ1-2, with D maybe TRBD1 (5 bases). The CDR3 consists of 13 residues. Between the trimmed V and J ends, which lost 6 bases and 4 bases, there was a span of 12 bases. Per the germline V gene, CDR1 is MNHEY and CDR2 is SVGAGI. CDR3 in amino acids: CASSLDRTYGYTF. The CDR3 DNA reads TGTGCCAGCAGCCTCGACAGAACCTATGGCTACACCTTC.

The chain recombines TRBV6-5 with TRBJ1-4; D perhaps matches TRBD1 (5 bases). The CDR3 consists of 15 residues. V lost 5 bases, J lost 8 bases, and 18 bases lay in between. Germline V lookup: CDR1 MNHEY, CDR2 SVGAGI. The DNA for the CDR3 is TGTGCCAGCAGTCAAAGAGGCTCAGGGTTGGAAAAACTGTTTTTT. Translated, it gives CASSQRGSGLEKLFF.

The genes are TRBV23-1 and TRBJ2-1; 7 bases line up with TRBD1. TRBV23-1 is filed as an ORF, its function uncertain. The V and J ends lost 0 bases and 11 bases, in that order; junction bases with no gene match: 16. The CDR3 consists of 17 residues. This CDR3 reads CASSQSTPGQWHSQQFF. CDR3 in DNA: TGCGCCAGCAGTCAATCGACCCCGGGACAGTGGCATTCCCAGCAGTTCTTC.

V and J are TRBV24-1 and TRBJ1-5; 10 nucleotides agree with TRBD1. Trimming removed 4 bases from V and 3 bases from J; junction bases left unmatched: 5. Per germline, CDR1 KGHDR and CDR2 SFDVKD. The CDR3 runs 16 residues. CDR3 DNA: TGTGCCACCAGTGACTCCGGGACAGGGGCCAATCAGCCCCAGCATTTT. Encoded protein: CATSDSGTGANQPQHF.

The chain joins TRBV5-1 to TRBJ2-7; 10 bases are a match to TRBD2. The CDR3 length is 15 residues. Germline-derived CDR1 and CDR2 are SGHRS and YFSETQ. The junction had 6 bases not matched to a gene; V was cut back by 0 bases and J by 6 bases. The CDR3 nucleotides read TGCGCCAGCAGCTTGGAAACTAGCGGGGTTGGCGAGCAGTACTTC. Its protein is CASSLETSGVGEQYF.

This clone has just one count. CDR3 sequence reads: CASSTTGSNEQFF. The CDR3 coding sequence is TGTGCCAGTAGTACGACAGGGTCCAATGAGCAGTTCTTC. This chain links TRBV19 with TRBJ2-1, with 7 bases that match TRBD1. Germline CDR1 and CDR2: LNHDA and SQIVND (reference sequence). With 4 bases clipped from V and 6 bases from J, the junction kept 3 bases outside the gene matches. The CDR3 totals 13 residues.

This CDR3 reads CASSFAPYTEAFF. The CDR3 nucleotides read TGCGCCAGCTCTTTTGCTCCGTACACTGAAGCTTTCTTT. The genes are TRBV4-3 and TRBJ1-1; the D is unclear. From germline, CDR1 is LGHNA and CDR2 YSLEER. Trimming took 8 bases from V and 3 from J, leaving 13 bases between them. The CDR3 covers 13 residues.

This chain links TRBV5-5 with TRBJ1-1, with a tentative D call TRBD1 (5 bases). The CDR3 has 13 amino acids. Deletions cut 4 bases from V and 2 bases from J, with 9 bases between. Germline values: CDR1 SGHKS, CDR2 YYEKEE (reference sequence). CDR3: CASSQGANTEAFF. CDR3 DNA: TGTGCCAGCAGCCAGGGAGCAAACACTGAAGCTTTCTTT.

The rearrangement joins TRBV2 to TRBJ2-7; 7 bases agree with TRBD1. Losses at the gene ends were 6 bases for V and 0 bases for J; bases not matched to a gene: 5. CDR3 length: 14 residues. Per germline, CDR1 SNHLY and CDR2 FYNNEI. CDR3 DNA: TGTGCCAGCAGGATGGACAGGACCTCCTACGAGCAGTACTTC. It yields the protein CASRMDRTSYEQYF. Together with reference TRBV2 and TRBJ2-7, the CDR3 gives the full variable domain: EPEVTQTPSHQVTQMGQEVILRCVPISNHLYFYWYRQILGQKVEFLVSFYNNEISEKSEIFDDQFSVERPDGSNFTLKIRSTKLEDSAMYFCASRMDRTSYEQYFGPGTRLTVT.

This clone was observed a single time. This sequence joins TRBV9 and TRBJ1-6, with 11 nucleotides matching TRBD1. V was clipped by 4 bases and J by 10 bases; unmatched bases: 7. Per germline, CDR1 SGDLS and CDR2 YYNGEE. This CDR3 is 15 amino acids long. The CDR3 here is CASSPRTGGDSPLHF. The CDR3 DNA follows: TGTGCCAGCAGCCCCCGGACAGGGGGCGACTCACCCCTCCACTTT.

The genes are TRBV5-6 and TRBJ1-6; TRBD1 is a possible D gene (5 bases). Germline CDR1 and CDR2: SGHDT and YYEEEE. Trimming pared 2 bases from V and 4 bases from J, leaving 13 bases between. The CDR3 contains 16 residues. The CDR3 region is CASSFQGLGYNSPLHF. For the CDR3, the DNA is TGTGCCAGCAGCTTCCAGGGTTTGGGATATAATTCACCCCTCCACTTT.

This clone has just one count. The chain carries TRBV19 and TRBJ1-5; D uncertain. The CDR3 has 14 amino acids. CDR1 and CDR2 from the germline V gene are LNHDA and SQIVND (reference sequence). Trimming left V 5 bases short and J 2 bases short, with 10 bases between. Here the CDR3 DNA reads TGTGCCAGTAGTCGGGGTAGCGGCAATCAGCCCCAGCATTTT. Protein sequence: CASSRGSGNQPQHF.

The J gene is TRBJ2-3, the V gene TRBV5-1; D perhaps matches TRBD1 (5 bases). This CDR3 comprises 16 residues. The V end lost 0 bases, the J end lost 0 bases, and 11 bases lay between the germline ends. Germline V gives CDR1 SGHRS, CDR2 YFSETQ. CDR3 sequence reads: CASSLGGSTSTDTQYF. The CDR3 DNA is TGCGCCAGCAGCTTGGGGGGCTCGACTAGCACAGATACGCAGTATTTT.

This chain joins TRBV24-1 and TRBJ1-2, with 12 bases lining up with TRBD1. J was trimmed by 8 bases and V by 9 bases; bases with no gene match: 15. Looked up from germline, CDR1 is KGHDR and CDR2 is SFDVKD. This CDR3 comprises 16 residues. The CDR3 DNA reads TGTGCCACCGCCCCCGGATTAGGGACAGGGGGCGGGGGCTACACCTTC. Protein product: CATAPGLGTGGGGYTF.

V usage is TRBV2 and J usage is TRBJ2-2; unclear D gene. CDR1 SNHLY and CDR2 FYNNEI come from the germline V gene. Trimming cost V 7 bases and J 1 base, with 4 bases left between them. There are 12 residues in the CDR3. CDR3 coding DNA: TGTGCCAGCAAACTGAACACCGGGGAGCTGTTTTTT. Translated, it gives CASKLNTGELFF. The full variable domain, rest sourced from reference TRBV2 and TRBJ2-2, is EPEVTQTPSHQVTQMGQEVILRCVPISNHLYFYWYRQILGQKVEFLVSFYNNEISEKSEIFDDQFSVERPDGSNFTLKIRSTKLEDSAMYFCASKLNTGELFFGEGSRLTVL.

CDR3 in DNA: TGTGCCAGCACCCATAGGACAGGGTCTCCTGGAAACACCATATATTTT. Amino acids: CASTHRTGSPGNTIYF. This chain links TRBV28 with TRBJ1-3; 8 positions match TRBD1. V lost 7 bases to trimming and J lost 2 bases; unmatched junction nucleotides: 10. Germline CDR1 MDHEN, CDR2 SYDVKM. The CDR3 covers 16 residues.

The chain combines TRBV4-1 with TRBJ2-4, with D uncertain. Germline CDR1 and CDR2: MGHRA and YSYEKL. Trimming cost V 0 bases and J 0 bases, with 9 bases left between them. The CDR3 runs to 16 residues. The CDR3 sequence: CASSQDNTPAKNIQYF. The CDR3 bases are TGCGCCAGCAGCCAAGATAACACCCCAGCCAAAAACATTCAGTACTTC.